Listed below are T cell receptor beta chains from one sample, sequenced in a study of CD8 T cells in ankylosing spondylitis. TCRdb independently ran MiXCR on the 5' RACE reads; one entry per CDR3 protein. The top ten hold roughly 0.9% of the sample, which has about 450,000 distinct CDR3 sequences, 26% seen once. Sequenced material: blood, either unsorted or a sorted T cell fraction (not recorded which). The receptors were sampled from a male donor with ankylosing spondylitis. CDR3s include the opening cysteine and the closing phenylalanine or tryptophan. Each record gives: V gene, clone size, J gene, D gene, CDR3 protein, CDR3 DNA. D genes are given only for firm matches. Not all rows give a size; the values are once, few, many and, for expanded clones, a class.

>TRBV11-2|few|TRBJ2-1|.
CASSKAYNEQFF
TGTGCCAGCAGCAAGGCCTACAATGAGCAGTTCTTC
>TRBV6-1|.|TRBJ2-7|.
CSGGPEYEQYF
TGTTCCGGGGGGCCTGAATACGAGCAGTACTTC
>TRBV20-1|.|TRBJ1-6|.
CSTSSPLHF
TGCAGCACATCCTCACCCCTCCACTTT
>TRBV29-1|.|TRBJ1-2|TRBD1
CSVGVKDRDYTF
TGCAGCGTTGGGGTTAAGGACAGGGACTACACCTTC
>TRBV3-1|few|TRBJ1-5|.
CASSHGDQPQHF
TGTGCCAGCAGCCACGGAGACCAGCCCCAGCATTTT
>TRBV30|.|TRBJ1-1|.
CAWSPRQANTEAFF
TGTGCCTGGAGTCCCCGGCAAGCAAACACTGAAGCTTTCTTT
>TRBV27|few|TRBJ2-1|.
CAIQRRAYNEQFF
TGTGCCATCCAAAGGCGAGCCTACAATGAGCAGTTCTTC
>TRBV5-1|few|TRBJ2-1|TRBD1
CASSRDRGALGYNEQFF
TGCGCCAGCAGCAGGGACAGGGGGGCCCTTGGCTACAATGAGCAGTTCTTC
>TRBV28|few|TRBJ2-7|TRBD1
CASNQGQEIYEQYF
TGTGCCAGCAACCAGGGACAGGAGATCTACGAGCAGTACTTC
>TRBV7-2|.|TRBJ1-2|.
CASSLVGRDNYGYTF
TGTGCCAGCAGCTTAGTTGGGCGGGATAACTATGGCTACACCTTC
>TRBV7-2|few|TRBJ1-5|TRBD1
CASSLGTGGVKPQHF
TGTGCCAGCAGCTTAGGGACAGGGGGCGTGAAGCCCCAGCATTTT
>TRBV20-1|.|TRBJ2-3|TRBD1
CSARGPGQAFTDTQYF
TGCAGTGCTAGGGGTCCGGGACAGGCGTTCACAGATACGCAGTATTTT
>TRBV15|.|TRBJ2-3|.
CATSRGRSSDTQYF
TGTGCCACCAGCAGGGGCCGTTCCTCAGATACGCAGTATTTT
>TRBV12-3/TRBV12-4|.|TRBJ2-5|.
CASSLRGAGRLETQYF
TGTGCCAGCAGTTTAAGAGGGGCAGGTCGTCTTGAGACCCAGTACTTC
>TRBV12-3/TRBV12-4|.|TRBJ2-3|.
CASSRDSKGADTQYF
TGTGCCAGCAGTCGGGACTCTAAAGGGGCAGATACGCAGTATTTT
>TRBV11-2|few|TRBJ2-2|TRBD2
CASSSRGTSGTGELFF
TGTGCCAGCAGCTCCCGCGGGACTAGCGGGACCGGGGAGCTGTTTTTT
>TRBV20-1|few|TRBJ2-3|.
CSAIGRALSSDTQYF
TGCAGTGCTATCGGCCGGGCCCTCTCGTCCGATACGCAGTATTTT
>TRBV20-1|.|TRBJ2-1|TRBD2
CSARGARLAGIYNEQFF
TGCAGTGCGAGGGGGGCCAGGCTAGCGGGGATTTACAATGAGCAGTTCTTC
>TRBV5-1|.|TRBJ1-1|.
CASSSNMNTEAFF
TGCGCCAGCAGCTCTAACATGAACACTGAAGCTTTCTTT
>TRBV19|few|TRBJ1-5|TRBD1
CASSIGTGGDQPQHF
TGTGCCAGTAGTATTGGGACAGGGGGCGATCAGCCCCAGCATTTT
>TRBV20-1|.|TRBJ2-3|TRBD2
CSARTLAGGPDTQYF
TGCAGTGCTAGAACTCTAGCGGGAGGGCCGGATACGCAGTATTTT
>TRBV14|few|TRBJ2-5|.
CASSQDPRKETQYFIETQYF
TGTGCCAGCAGCCAAGACCCAAGAAAAGAGACCCAGTACTTTATTGAGACCCAGTACTTC
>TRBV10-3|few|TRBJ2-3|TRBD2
CAIRRDAGLAPDTQYF
TGTGCCATCAGGAGGGACGCGGGACTAGCGCCAGATACGCAGTATTTT
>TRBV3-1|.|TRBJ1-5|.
CASSQGGFSNQPQHF
TGTGCCAGCAGCCAAGGTGGGTTTAGCAATCAGCCCCAGCATTTT
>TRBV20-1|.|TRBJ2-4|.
CSALRLAKNIQYF
TGCAGTGCCCTACGACTAGCCAAAAACATTCAGTACTTC
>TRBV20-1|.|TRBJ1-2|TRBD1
CSARDGTGGGYTF
TGCAGTGCTAGAGATGGGACAGGGGGCGGCTACACCTTC
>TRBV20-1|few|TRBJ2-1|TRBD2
CSAGGLAGARSEQFF
TGCAGTGCTGGAGGACTAGCGGGAGCAAGGAGTGAGCAGTTCTTC
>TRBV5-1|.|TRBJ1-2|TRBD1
CASSSPDRGYGYTF
TGCGCCAGCAGCTCCCCGGACAGGGGCTATGGCTACACCTTC
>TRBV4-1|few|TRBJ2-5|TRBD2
CASSQVGTSGRETQYF
TGCGCCAGCAGCCAAGTAGGGACTAGCGGTCGAGAGACCCAGTACTTC
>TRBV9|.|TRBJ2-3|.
CASSTFTTGAQTDTQYF
TGTGCCAGCAGCACCTTTACCACCGGGGCGCAAACAGATACGCAGTATTTT
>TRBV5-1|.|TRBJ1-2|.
CASSLDPGLGGGYTF
TGCGCCAGCAGCTTGGATCCGGGGCTCGGAGGAGGCTACACCTTC
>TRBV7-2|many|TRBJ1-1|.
CASSLRGTEAFF
TGTGCCAGCAGCTTACGGGGCACTGAAGCTTTCTTT
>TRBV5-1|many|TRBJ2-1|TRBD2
CASSSGLEPYNEQFF
TGCGCCAGCAGCTCCGGACTAGAACCCTACAATGAGCAGTTCTTC
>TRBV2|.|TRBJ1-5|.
CASEDTDNQPQHF
TGTGCCAGTGAAGACACCGACAATCAGCCCCAGCATTTT
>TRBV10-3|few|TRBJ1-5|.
CAISDGRNSNQPQHF
TGTGCCATCAGTGATGGGCGGAATAGCAATCAGCCCCAGCATTTT
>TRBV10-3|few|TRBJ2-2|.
CAINPNPFSDTGELFF
TGTGCCATCAACCCAAATCCCTTTAGCGACACCGGGGAGCTGTTTTTT
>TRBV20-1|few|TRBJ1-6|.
CSARGGGFDSPLHF
TGCAGTGCTAGAGGCGGCGGCTTTGATTCACCCCTCCACTTT
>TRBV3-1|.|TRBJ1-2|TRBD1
CASSQGQGGYGYTF
TGTGCCAGCAGCCAAGGACAGGGGGGCTATGGCTACACCTTC
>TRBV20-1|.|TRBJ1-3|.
CSAPASGKGNTIYF
TGCAGTGCTCCGGCGTCCGGGAAAGGAAACACCATATATTTT
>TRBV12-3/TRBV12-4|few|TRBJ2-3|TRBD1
CASNLWGRGSHPDTQYF
TGTGCCAGCAATCTATGGGGCAGGGGGTCTCACCCGGATACGCAGTATTTT
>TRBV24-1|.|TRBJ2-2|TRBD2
CATSDFSGSGTGELFF
TGTGCCACCAGTGATTTTAGCGGGAGTGGAACCGGGGAGCTGTTTTTT
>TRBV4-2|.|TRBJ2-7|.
CASSQIYNRGGNYEQYF
TGTGCCAGCAGCCAAATTTATAACAGGGGGGGCAACTACGAGCAGTACTTC
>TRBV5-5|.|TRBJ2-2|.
CASGGTGELFF
TGTGCCAGCGGGGGTACCGGGGAGCTGTTTTTT
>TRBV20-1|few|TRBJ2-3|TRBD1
CSARAGGGDTQYF
TGCAGTGCACGGGCAGGGGGCGGAGATACGCAGTATTTT
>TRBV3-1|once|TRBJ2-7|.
CASSQAAGRPYEQYF
TGTGCCAGCAGCCAAGCTGCGGGACGCCCCTACGAGCAGTACTTC
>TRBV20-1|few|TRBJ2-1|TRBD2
CSPTSGPGDEQFF
TGCAGTCCGACTAGCGGCCCTGGGGATGAGCAGTTCTTC
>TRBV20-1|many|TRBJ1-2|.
CSAPIWGQLGDYGYTF
TGCAGTGCTCCTATCTGGGGCCAGCTAGGGGACTATGGCTACACCTTC
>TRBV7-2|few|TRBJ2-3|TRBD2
CASSLLAATDTQYF
TGTGCCAGCAGCTTGCTAGCGGCCACAGATACGCAGTATTTT
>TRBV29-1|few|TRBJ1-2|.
CSVEDLFKGGNGYTF
TGCAGCGTTGAAGATCTATTTAAGGGTGGTAATGGCTACACCTTC
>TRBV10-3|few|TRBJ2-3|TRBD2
CAISTTGTSETSTDTQYF
TGTGCCATCAGTACCACCGGGACTAGCGAGACTAGCACAGATACGCAGTATTTT
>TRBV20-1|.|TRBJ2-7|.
CSARKGAYEQYF
TGCAGTGCCAGGAAGGGCGCCTACGAGCAGTACTTC
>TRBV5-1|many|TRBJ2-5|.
CASSSTGSSQETQYF
TGCGCCAGCAGTTCTACAGGGAGTTCACAAGAGACCCAGTACTTC
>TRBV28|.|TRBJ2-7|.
CASSLGDHWGGYEQYF
TGTGCCAGCAGTTTAGGGGACCACTGGGGTGGCTACGAGCAGTACTTC
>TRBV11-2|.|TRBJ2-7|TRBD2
CASSGGREPSYEQYF
TGTGCCAGCAGCGGAGGGCGGGAGCCCTCCTACGAGCAGTACTTC
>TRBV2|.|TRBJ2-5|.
CASTPAHNQETQYF
TGTGCCAGCACCCCCGCACACAACCAAGAGACCCAGTACTTC
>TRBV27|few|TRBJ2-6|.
CASSLSPRTQLSGANVLTF
TGTGCCAGCAGTTTATCCCCCAGGACACAACTCTCTGGGGCCAACGTCCTGACTTTC
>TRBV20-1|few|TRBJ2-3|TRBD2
CSARASSGNTDTQYF
TGCAGTGCTAGGGCCTCTAGCGGGAACACAGATACGCAGTATTTT
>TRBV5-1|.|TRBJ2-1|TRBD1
CASSPATGDYNEQFF
TGCGCCAGCAGCCCGGCCACAGGGGATTACAATGAGCAGTTCTTC
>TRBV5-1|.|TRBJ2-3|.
CASSLGGPGDTQYF
TGCGCCAGCAGCTTGGGCGGTCCAGGGGATACGCAGTATTTT